This T cell receptor beta chain was profiled in a study of T cell repertoires in cytomegalovirus infection. Across the study: Both CMV infection and a matching HLA type were indicated by public TCR beta signatures. Notes on the study in general: The cumulative frequency of public TCR beta families identified carriers of CMV plus the relevant HLA.

Losses at the gene ends were 5 bases for V and 2 bases for J; bases not matched to a gene: 22. Germline lookup yields CDR1 SGHAT and CDR2 FQDESV (reference sequence). This CDR3 spans 20 amino acids. One entry per CDR3 protein, called by TCRdb with MiXCR from the reads. The sample comprises around 340,000 distinct CDR3 sequences, just under 30% of which are singletons, and around 20% rests with the top ten. There are many counts of this clonotype. Antigen specificity is unknown. This sample comprised cultured PBMCs, obtained from culture after CMV antigen stimulation. This TCR was recovered from a human donor in good health (CMV status not recorded). Some clones in this sample may be carry-over from other donors' samples. The V gene is TRBV11-1, the J gene TRBJ1-1; 8 bases map to TRBD1. CDR3 coding DNA: TGTGCCAGCAGCCATTACCGGACCCGATCAGGGGGCGAACCTAACACTGAAGCTTTCTTT. Amino acids: CASSHYRTRSGGEPNTEAFF.